This passage covers 23 T cell receptor beta chains from one sample sequenced in a study of T cell changes during pregnancy in multiple sclerosis (dated by TCRdb to between 2017 and 2020). Library construction relied on the immunoSEQ multiplex PCR assay. What TCRdb holds here is the immuneACCESS table cut down to in-frame rearrangements. Part of the clones is not present; checked against another copy, under half of the missing clones reflect an unresolved V gene, and the others are unexplained. Here the sample has roughly 100,000 clones; 75% to 95% occur a single time. The ten largest clones represent about 2.9% of the sample. The source was peripheral blood, collected in the second trimester of pregnancy. The receptors here all came from a female donor with multiple sclerosis, enrolled in a pregnancy study.

V gene TRBV4-2 combines with J gene TRBJ2-1; a possible D gene is TRBD1 (5 bases). V shed 2 bases and J shed 4 bases, with 12 bases lying between them. Germline V gives CDR1 LGHNA, CDR2 YNFKEQ. The CDR3 runs 15 residues. The CDR3 DNA is TGTGCCAGCAGCCAACATACGGACATATACAATGAGCAGTTCTTC. Its translation is CASSQHTDIYNEQFF.

The sample holds many counts of this clone. The rearrangement links TRBV6-4 to TRBJ2-3; maybe TRBD2 (6 bases). Germline V gene lookup returns CDR1 MRHNA and CDR2 SNTAGT. Trimming removed 4 bases at V and 1 base at J, with 6 bases between. The CDR3 is 13 amino acids. The CDR3 nucleotides are TGTGCCAGCAGTGCGGGAGGCACAGATACGCAGTATTTT. The encoded protein is CASSAGGTDTQYF.

The table lists this clone with a few counts. The chain employs TRBV4-2 and TRBJ1-1, with TRBD1 as a possible D gene (5 bases). This CDR3 has 14 residues. Germline CDR1 reads LGHNA; CDR2 reads YNFKEQ. The V end was cut by 0 bases, the J end by 4 bases, with 9 bases between. Here the CDR3 reads CASSQEGGGTEAFF. In nucleotides, the CDR3 is TGTGCCAGCAGCCAAGAGGGGGGAGGCACTGAAGCTTTCTTT.

As DNA, the CDR3 is TGTGCCAGCAGGAAATACGGGGTATTGAATGAAAAACTGTTTTTT. Translated: CASRKYGVLNEKLFF. V is TRBV28 and J is TRBJ1-4; D unclear. Germline V gives CDR1 MDHEN, CDR2 SYDVKM. V was shortened by 6 bases and J by 5 bases, with 16 bases between the two germline ends. The CDR3 is 15 amino acids. Full variable domain (remainder filled in from reference TRBV28 and TRBJ1-4): DVKVTQSSRYLVKRTGEKVFLECVQDMDHENMFWYRQDPGLGLRLIYFSYDVKMKEKGDIPEGYSVSREKKERFSLILESASTNQTSMYLCASRKYGVLNEKLFFGSGTQLSVL.

V and J are TRBV2 and TRBJ2-1, with D hard to call. CDR1 and CDR2 (germline): SNHLY, FYNNEI. The CDR3 spans 14 residues. V was pared by 7 bases and J by 7 bases, with 17 bases between. CDR3 in DNA: TGTGCCAGCAAAGAGGCCACCGTCAAGAATGAGCAGTTCTTC. Its protein is CASKEATVKNEQFF.

The gene calls are TRBV7-2 and TRBJ1-2, with a tentative D call TRBD1 (5 bases). Per germline, CDR1 SGHTA and CDR2 FQGNSA. The CDR3 is made up of 15 amino acids. Trimming took 1 base from V and 6 from J, leaving 15 bases between them. In DNA form, the CDR3 reads TGTGCCAGCAGCTTAGTTTTCCAGGGTGGGGATGGCTACACCTTC. This translates into CASSLVFQGGDGYTF.

The genes are TRBV7-9 and TRBJ1-1, with 7 positions matching TRBD1. CDR3 length: 15 amino acids. The germline CDR1 and CDR2 sequences are SEHNR and FQNEAQ (reference sequence). J gave up 5 bases and V 4 bases, and 10 bases lay outside the gene matches. CDR3 region: CASSYEQGIRTEAFF. CDR3 in DNA: TGTGCCAGCAGCTACGAACAGGGGATCAGGACTGAAGCTTTCTTT.

This chain joins TRBV5-6 and TRBJ2-7, with 8 bases identical to TRBD2. The germline V gene encodes CDR1 SGHDT and CDR2 YYEEEE. The CDR3 is 13 residues long. V was clipped by 4 bases and J by 8 bases; unmatched bases: 8. The chain's CDR3 is CASSVRGGGKQYF. The CDR3 nucleotides are TGTGCCAGCAGCGTCCGGGGCGGGGGGAAGCAGTACTTC.

The genes are TRBV10-3 and TRBJ2-7; the D is unclear. This CDR3 spans 15 amino acids. The V end lost 3 bases, the J end lost 4 bases, and 16 bases lay between the germline ends. The germline V gene has CDR1 ENHRY and CDR2 SYGVKD. This chain's CDR3 is CAISDRLQSGYEQYF. The CDR3 coding sequence is TGTGCCATCAGTGACAGACTCCAATCGGGTTACGAGCAGTACTTC.

This clone was seen only once. The chain recombines TRBV5-1 with TRBJ2-7; the match to TRBD2 covers 9 bases. V was pared by 3 bases and J by 7 bases, with 23 bases of the junction left unmatched. Germline V gives CDR1 SGHRS, CDR2 YFSETQ. The CDR3 has 19 residues. DNA of the CDR3: TGCGCCAGCAGCTGGGGGATCCTTTTAGCGGGAGCACGTAATATTGAGCAGTACTTC. As protein: CASSWGILLAGARNIEQYF.

V usage is TRBV28 and J usage is TRBJ2-5, with 10 bases identical to TRBD2. The CDR3 totals 15 residues. The junction had 9 bases not matched to a gene; V was cut back by 6 bases and J by 5 bases. Germline values: CDR1 MDHEN, CDR2 SYDVKM. The CDR3 region has the DNA TGTGCCAGCAGAGAGGCGGGGACTAGCGTTGAGACCCAGTACTTC. Translation: CASREAGTSVETQYF.

The chain carries TRBV19 and TRBJ1-3; possibly TRBD1 for D (5 bases). This CDR3 spans 16 amino acids. V was trimmed by 5 bases and J by 2 bases, leaving 16 bases between them. Looked up from germline, CDR1 is LNHDA and CDR2 is SQIVND (reference sequence). The CDR3: CASSLAGIRTGNTIYF. The CDR3 bases are TGTGCCAGTAGTCTTGCAGGGATCCGGACTGGAAACACCATATATTTT.

Only one count was recorded for this clone. The genes are TRBV19 and TRBJ2-7; TRBD2 matches at 10 bases. The CDR3 contains 16 residues. Germline CDR1 and CDR2: LNHDA and SQIVND (reference sequence). The junction had 8 bases not matched to a gene; V was cut back by 4 bases and J by 2 bases. CDR3 in DNA: TGTGCCAGTAGTAACGGGGGACTAGCGCTTACCTACGAGCAGTACTTC. Residues: CASSNGGLALTYEQYF.

J is TRBJ2-1 and V is TRBV7-8, with 7 bases aligning to TRBD1. CDR1 and CDR2 (germline): SGHVS, FQNEAQ. The CDR3 has 17 amino acids. V shed 4 bases, J shed 0 bases, and the junction held 9 bases outside the gene matches. CDR3 in DNA: TGTGCCAGCAGCTCTCGGCTCCGGGACAGCTCCTACAATGAGCAGTTCTTC. It encodes CASSSRLRDSSYNEQFF.

CDR3 amino acids: CASSLRTGEAFF. The CDR3 bases are TGTGCCAGTAGTCTACGAACAGGTGAAGCTTTCTTT. The rearrangement links TRBV19 to TRBJ1-1, with D maybe TRBD1 (5 bases). V shed 5 bases and J shed 7 bases, with 11 bases lying between them. The germline V gene encodes CDR1 LNHDA and CDR2 SQIVND (reference sequence). This CDR3 region has 12 residues.

V and J are TRBV7-8 and TRBJ2-7; TRBD2 aligns across 12 bases. The CDR3 contains 16 residues. Germline lookup yields CDR1 SGHVS and CDR2 FQNEAQ. J lost 7 bases, V lost 5 bases, and 12 bases had no gene match. The CDR3 nucleotides read TGTGCCAGCAGCCCGTCGCTAGCGGGAGGGCCCCGGGAGCAGTACTTC. Protein product: CASSPSLAGGPREQYF. Variable domain in full (rest from reference TRBV7-8 and TRBJ2-7): GAGVSQSPRYKVAKRGQDVALRCDPISGHVSLFWYQQALGQGPEFLTYFQNEAQLDKSGLPSDRFFAERPEGSVSTLKIQRTQQEDSAVYLCASSPSLAGGPREQYFGPGTRLTVT.

V usage is TRBV19 and J usage is TRBJ1-5; a weak D match, TRBD1 (5 bases). Germline CDR1 is LNHDA and CDR2 is SQIVND (reference sequence). Trimming stripped 9 bases from V and 4 bases from J, with 13 bases between. The CDR3 has 13 residues. CDR3 region: CASKRGLNQPQHF. The CDR3 nucleotides read TGTGCCAGCAAGCGGGGCCTGAATCAGCCCCAGCATTTT.

The chain employs TRBV15 and TRBJ1-2, with 11 bases lining up with TRBD1. V was clipped by 0 bases and J by 4 bases; unmatched bases: 7. CDR3 length equals 17 residues. Germline assignment: CDR1 LNHNV and CDR2 YYDKDF (reference sequence). The DNA for the CDR3 is TGTGCCACCAGCAGAGATTTGGGGACAGGGGGTGTCTATGGCTACACCTTC. Translated: CATSRDLGTGGVYGYTF.

The rearrangement joins TRBV5-4 to TRBJ2-7; 11 bases map to TRBD2. V trimming: 1 base; J trimming: 7 bases; junction bases outside the gene matches: 4. The CDR3 covers 14 residues. Germline CDR1 SGHNT, CDR2 YYREEE (reference sequence). The CDR3 reads CASSLTSGSLEQYF. In DNA, the CDR3 is TGTGCCAGCAGCTTGACTAGCGGGAGTCTGGAGCAGTACTTC. Looking up the rest from reference TRBV5-4 and TRBJ2-7 gives the full variable domain: ETGVTQSPTHLIKTRGQQVTLRCSSQSGHNTVSWYQQALGQGPQFIFQYYREEENGRGNFPPRFSGLQFPNYSSELNVNALELDDSALYLCASSLTSGSLEQYFGPGTRLTVT.

The V call is TRBV4-3, the J call TRBJ1-3, with TRBD1 as a possible D gene (5 bases). V was shortened by 0 bases and J by 0 bases, with 9 bases between the two germline ends. This CDR3 has 16 residues. From germline, CDR1 is LGHNA and CDR2 YSLEER. The CDR3 coding sequence is TGCGCCAGCAGCCAAGATCACAGGTACTCTGGAAACACCATATATTTT. It translates to CASSQDHRYSGNTIYF.

This sequence joins TRBV9 and TRBJ2-7; the D gene is possibly TRBD2 (5 bases). The V gene lost 3 bases and the J gene lost 5 bases, with 15 bases spanning the gap. Per germline, CDR1 SGDLS and CDR2 YYNGEE. This CDR3 has 14 residues. In nucleotides, the CDR3 is TGTGCCAGCAGCGAAACGAGCGGAGGAAACGAGCAGTACTTC. Translating gives CASSETSGGNEQYF.

V is TRBV7-9 and J is TRBJ2-3; D not certain. The CDR3 sequence is 12 residues long. With 5 bases removed from V and 5 bases from J, the gap between germline ends came to 8 bases. Germline V gene sequence: CDR1 SEHNR, CDR2 FQNEAQ (reference sequence). CDR3 nucleotide sequence: TGTGCCAGCAGCCGACGGGTAGATACGCAGTATTTT. The encoded protein is CASSRRVDTQYF.

The CDR3 sequence is CASTVLGTNGYTF. For the CDR3, the DNA is TGTGCCAGCACCGTCTTGGGGACAAATGGCTACACCTTC. This sequence joins TRBV28 and TRBJ1-2; tentatively, D is TRBD1 (6 bases). Deletions cut 7 bases from V and 6 bases from J, with 15 bases between. CDR3 length: 13 residues. The germline CDR1 and CDR2 sequences are MDHEN and SYDVKM.